Below are 27 T cell receptor beta chains sequenced from a single sample in a study of human T cells and chemical hapten exposure. TCRdb analysed the 5' RACE reads with MiXCR anew, one entry per CDR3 protein. This table holds approximately 80,000 distinct CDR3 sequences, approximately 15% found once. The total RNA was obtained from whole blood that was not fractionated. The source is a female donor in good health.

The chain has TRBV29-1 and TRBJ1-4; D unclear. CDR1 and CDR2 (germline): SQVTM, ANQGSEA. This CDR3 is built from 13 residues. Trimming stripped 4 bases from V and 8 bases from J, with 14 bases between. CDR3 nucleotide sequence: TGCAGCGTTGGACGGATGGAAGGGGAAAAACTGTTTTTT. This codes for CSVGRMEGEKLFF.

Only one count was recorded for this clonotype. The chain is built from TRBV5-1 and TRBJ1-2; D unclear. Trimming took 4 bases from V and 4 from J, leaving 11 bases between them. The CDR3 covers 13 residues. The V gene's germline CDR1 is SGHRS and CDR2 YFSETQ. The CDR3 spells CASSTVGTYGYTF. In nucleotides, the CDR3 is TGCGCCAGCAGCACTGTTGGTACCTATGGCTACACCTTC.

The chain has TRBV12-3 or TRBV12-4 and TRBJ1-5, with 7 bases lining up with TRBD1. Trimming cost V 3 bases and J 7 bases; bases outside gene matches: 6. The CDR3 runs to 14 residues. CDR3 sequence reads: CASSLGTAGQPQHF. The CDR3, as DNA: TGTGCCAGCAGTTTGGGGACAGCGGGACAGCCCCAGCATTTT.

This clonotype appeared a few times. This chain connects TRBV25-1 to TRBJ1-1, with D perhaps TRBD1 (5 bases). The CDR3 spans 14 residues. The ends were cut back, 1 base at V and 2 bases at J, with 8 bases in the middle. Germline lookup yields CDR1 MGHDK and CDR2 SYGVNS. The CDR3 loop is CASSESGENTEAFF. CDR3 coding DNA: TGTGCCAGCAGTGAATCGGGGGAAAACACTGAAGCTTTCTTT.

The J gene is TRBJ2-4, the V gene TRBV7-2; 15 bases map to TRBD2. The CDR3 loop spans 17 amino acids. V lost 4 bases to trimming and J lost 3 bases; unmatched junction nucleotides: 4. Per the germline V gene, CDR1 is SGHTA and CDR2 is FQGNSA. CDR3 residues: CASSSGLAGGIKNIQYF. In nucleotides, the CDR3 is TGTGCCAGCAGCTCCGGACTAGCGGGAGGGATCAAAAACATTCAGTACTTC.

The chain carries TRBV7-2 and TRBJ2-1, with TRBD2 as a possible D gene (6 bases). This CDR3 has 16 residues. The germline CDR1 and CDR2 sequences are SGHTA and FQGNSA. V lost 3 bases to trimming and J lost 5 bases, with 17 bases between them. The CDR3: CASSFAGGTVDNEQFF. In DNA form, the CDR3 reads TGTGCCAGCAGCTTCGCAGGAGGGACGGTCGACAATGAGCAGTTCTTC.

The CDR3 reads CSARERGLTDTQYF. Here the CDR3 DNA reads TGCAGTGCTAGAGAGAGGGGGTTGACAGATACGCAGTATTTT. The V call is TRBV20-1, the J call TRBJ2-3, with D possibly matching TRBD1 (6 bases). This CDR3 is built from 14 residues. CDR1 DFQATT and CDR2 SNEGSKA come from the germline V gene (reference sequence). V was cut by 0 bases and J by 3 bases, with 10 bases left in between.

This clonotype showed up just a few times. The genes are TRBV5-4 and TRBJ2-3; D may match TRBD1 or TRBD2 (5 bases each). Trimming left V 1 base short and J 6 bases short, with 6 bases between. Germline V lookup: CDR1 SGHNT, CDR2 YYREEE (reference sequence). The length of the CDR3 is 12 residues. CDR3 DNA: TGTGCCAGCAGCTTGCGGGACGATACGCAGTATTTT. Residues: CASSLRDDTQYF.

This clonotype was seen repeatedly, ten times or more. The chain recombines TRBV28 with TRBJ2-7; no definite D call. There are 11 residues in the CDR3. V dropped 8 bases and J dropped 5 bases, with 10 bases sitting between them. The germline V gene has CDR1 MDHEN and CDR2 SYDVKM. This CDR3 reads CASGDLDEQYF. The DNA of the CDR3 is TGTGCCAGCGGGGATCTCGACGAGCAGTACTTC.

The chain links TRBV4-1 to TRBJ2-7, with TRBD2 identical over 12 bases. The ends lost 5 bases at V and 5 bases at J; junction bases unmatched: 10. Germline CDR1 is MGHRA and CDR2 is YSYEKL. The CDR3 length is 16 residues. The CDR3 is CASSSRTSGNKNEQYF. In DNA form, the CDR3 reads TGCGCCAGCAGCTCCCGGACTAGCGGGAATAAAAACGAGCAGTACTTC.

This clonotype showed up just a few times. V and J are TRBV3-1 and TRBJ2-3, with 8 bases aligning to TRBD2. This CDR3 has 16 amino acids. Germline V gene lookup returns CDR1 LGHDT and CDR2 YNNKEL (reference sequence). J gave up 6 bases and V 1 base, and 9 bases lay outside the gene matches. The CDR3 spells CASSQGTGTSTDTQYF. DNA for the CDR3: TGTGCCAGCAGCCAAGGGACCGGGACTAGTACTGATACGCAGTATTTT.

The V gene is TRBV19, the J gene TRBJ1-1; 8 bases agree with TRBD1. Trimming took 3 bases from V and 7 from J; bases not matched to a gene: 7. The CDR3 has 14 amino acids. The germline gives CDR1 LNHDA, CDR2 SQIVND (reference sequence). The CDR3 region is CASSIRTGPGEAFF. The CDR3 DNA sequence: TGTGCCAGTAGTATTAGGACAGGGCCCGGTGAAGCTTTCTTT. Combining the CDR3 with reference TRBV19 and TRBJ1-1 gives the whole variable domain DGGITQSPKYLFRKEGQNVTLSCEQNLNHDAMYWYRQDPGQGLRLIYYSQIVNDFQKGDIAEGYSVSREKKESFPLTVTSAQKNPTAFYLCASSIRTGPGEAFFGQGTRLTVV.

This chain connects TRBV15 to TRBJ2-5, with TRBD2 as a possible D gene (7 bases). This CDR3 contains 20 residues. V was trimmed by 0 bases and J by 5 bases, leaving 28 bases between them. Germline CDR1 LNHNV, CDR2 YYDKDF (reference sequence). The CDR3, as DNA: TGTGCCACCAGCAGAGATCCGGGGGCCTGGGGGGGGGATGAGTGGGAGACCCAGTACTTC. It is translated as CATSRDPGAWGGDEWETQYF.

The V and J genes are TRBV12-3 or TRBV12-4 and TRBJ2-7; possible D gene TRBD2, 6 bases. Trimming stripped 5 bases from V and 2 bases from J, with 19 bases between. CDR3 length equals 16 residues. The CDR3 loop is CASSPWFSGAAYEQYF. In nucleotides, the CDR3 is TGTGCCAGCAGTCCCTGGTTTAGCGGAGCCGCCTACGAGCAGTACTTC.

This clonotype was observed a few times. The chain couples TRBV5-1 to TRBJ1-1; D ambiguous. The CDR3 totals 13 residues. Per the germline V gene, CDR1 is SGHRS and CDR2 is YFSETQ. Trimming took 3 bases from V and 0 from J, leaving 6 bases between them. The CDR3 region is CASSWGVNTEAFF. The CDR3 nucleotides are TGCGCCAGCAGCTGGGGTGTGAACACTGAAGCTTTCTTT. The full variable domain, with the rest looked up from reference TRBV5-1 and TRBJ1-1, is KAGVTQTPRYLIKTRGQQVTLSCSPISGHRSVSWYQQTPGQGLQFLFEYFSETQRNKGNFPGRFSGRQFSNSRSEMNVSTLELGDSALYLCASSWGVNTEAFFGQGTRLTVV.

This chain links TRBV29-1 with TRBJ1-5; a possible D gene is TRBD1 (5 bases). V was clipped by 6 bases and J by 1 base, with 13 bases between them. The CDR3 contains 14 residues. Germline CDR1 SQVTM, CDR2 ANQGSEA. CDR3 protein: CSVAGGESNQPQHF. The CDR3 nucleotides read TGCAGCGTCGCCGGAGGGGAAAGCAATCAGCCCCAGCATTTT.

The chain employs TRBV7-2 and TRBJ2-1; 9 bases are shared with TRBD2. The CDR3 extends over 15 amino acids. J lost 7 bases, V lost 3 bases, and 7 bases had no gene match. CDR1 and CDR2 (germline): SGHTA, FQGNSA. Here the CDR3 reads CASSLRGGAGNEQFF. The CDR3 region has the DNA TGTGCCAGCAGCTTGCGCGGGGGGGCAGGGAATGAGCAGTTCTTC.

This CDR3 is CASSSVRGGLWRAFF. The CDR3 DNA sequence: TGTGCCAGCAGCTCAGTCCGAGGGGGGCTCTGGCGGGCTTTCTTT. This sequence joins TRBV11-2 and TRBJ1-1, with a weak D call TRBD1 (6 bases). V was cut by 4 bases and J by 11 bases, with 23 bases left in between. From germline, CDR1 is SGHAT and CDR2 FQNNGV. This CDR3 is built from 15 residues.

The chain combines TRBV28 with TRBJ1-2; the D gene is possibly TRBD1 (6 bases). V lost 5 bases and J lost 8, with 18 bases in between. This CDR3 is 14 amino acids long. Germline CDR1 and CDR2: MDHEN and SYDVKM. The CDR3 reads CASSGGPTEGGYTF. In DNA form, the CDR3 reads TGTGCCAGCAGTGGGGGCCCGACAGAAGGAGGCTACACCTTC.

The chain employs TRBV11-1 and TRBJ2-1; D possibly corresponds to TRBD2 (6 bases). The CDR3 is 15 residues long. Germline-derived CDR1 and CDR2 are SGHAT and FQDESV (reference sequence). The V end lost 1 base, the J end lost 10 bases, and 17 bases lay between the germline ends. The CDR3 here is CASSLGQLAYLEQFF. The CDR3 DNA reads TGTGCCAGCAGCTTAGGCCAGCTAGCGTACCTCGAGCAGTTCTTC.

By share of the sample, this clonotype is medium-sized (0.01 to 0.1%). The gene calls are TRBV7-2 and TRBJ2-3; no firm D call. This CDR3 comprises 12 residues. The germline gives CDR1 SGHTA, CDR2 FQGNSA. V was trimmed by 3 bases and J by 3 bases, leaving 4 bases between them. CDR3 residues: CASSLKTDTQYF. The CDR3 nucleotides are TGTGCCAGCAGCTTGAAGACAGATACGCAGTATTTT.

The rearrangement links TRBV6-5 to TRBJ1-2, with 9 bases matching TRBD1. The CDR3 is made up of 14 amino acids. Germline V gene data show CDR1 as MNHEY and CDR2 as SVGAGI. The V segment lost 4 bases and the J segment 3 bases; nucleotides outside the gene matches: 3. DNA for the CDR3: TGTGCCAGCAGTTCCCGACAGGGGGACTATGGCTACACCTTC. Its translation: CASSSRQGDYGYTF.

The sample holds a few counts of this clonotype. V is TRBV20-1 and J is TRBJ2-1; 11 bases map to TRBD2. There are 14 residues in the CDR3. V shed 4 bases and J 5 bases; nucleotides not matched to a gene: 4. The V gene's germline CDR1 is DFQATT and CDR2 SNEGSKA (reference sequence). The CDR3 spells CSAISGRGDNEQFF. DNA for the CDR3: TGCAGTGCTATTAGCGGGAGGGGAGACAATGAGCAGTTCTTC.

The chain employs TRBV3-1 and TRBJ2-5; D is tentatively TRBD1 or TRBD2 (6 bases each). Germline loops: CDR1 LGHDT, CDR2 YNNKEL (reference sequence). The germline V and J ends were trimmed by 1 base and 9 bases, with 21 bases remaining between them. CDR3 size: 16 residues. CDR3 nucleotides: TGTGCCAGCAGCCAAGTAATGCCTGGGGGGCCTGGGGCCCAGTACTTC. It translates to CASSQVMPGGPGAQYF.

There are a few counts of this clonotype. CDR3 region: CASSYSTGANTEAFF. The CDR3 DNA sequence: TGTGCCAGCAGTTACTCGACAGGGGCGAACACTGAAGCTTTCTTT. V gene TRBV6-5 combines with J gene TRBJ1-1; 8 bases are a match to TRBD1. Germline CDR1 and CDR2: MNHEY and SVGAGI. CDR3 length equals 15 residues. V was clipped by 0 bases and J by 1 base; unmatched bases: 1.

This clonotype occurred many times. The chain couples TRBV6-1 to TRBJ2-6; 7 positions agree with TRBD1. Unmatched junction bases numbered 1, after V lost 1 base and J lost 4 bases. This CDR3 spans 15 amino acids. The germline gives CDR1 MNHNS, CDR2 SASEGT. CDR3 region: CASSEEGAGANVLTF. The DNA of the CDR3 is TGTGCCAGCAGTGAAGAGGGGGCCGGGGCCAACGTCCTGACTTTC.

This chain connects TRBV25-1 to TRBJ1-1; D remains unclear. V lost 6 bases to trimming and J lost 5 bases, with 13 bases between them. The CDR3 totals 13 residues. Per the germline V gene, CDR1 is MGHDK and CDR2 is SYGVNS. DNA for the CDR3: TGTGCCAGCAGGGTGGGAGTTCTTACTGAAGCTTTCTTT. It codes for CASRVGVLTEAFF.